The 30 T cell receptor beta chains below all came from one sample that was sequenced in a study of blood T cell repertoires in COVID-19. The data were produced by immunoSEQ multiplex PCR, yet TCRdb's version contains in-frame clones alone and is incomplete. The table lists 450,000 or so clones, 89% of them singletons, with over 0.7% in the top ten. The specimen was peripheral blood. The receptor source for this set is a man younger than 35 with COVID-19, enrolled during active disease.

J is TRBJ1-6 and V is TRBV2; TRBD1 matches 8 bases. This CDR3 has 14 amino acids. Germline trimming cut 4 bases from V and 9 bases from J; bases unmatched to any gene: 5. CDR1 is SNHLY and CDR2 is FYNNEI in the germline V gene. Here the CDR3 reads CASSVDTGGSPLHF. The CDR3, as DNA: TGTGCCAGCAGTGTGGATACAGGGGGTTCACCCCTCCACTTT.

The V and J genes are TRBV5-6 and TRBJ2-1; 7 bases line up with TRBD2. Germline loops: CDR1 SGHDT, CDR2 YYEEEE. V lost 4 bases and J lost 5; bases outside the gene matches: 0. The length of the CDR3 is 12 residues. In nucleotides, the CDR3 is TGTGCCAGCAGCGGACTAGACAATGAGCAGTTCTTC. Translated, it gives CASSGLDNEQFF.

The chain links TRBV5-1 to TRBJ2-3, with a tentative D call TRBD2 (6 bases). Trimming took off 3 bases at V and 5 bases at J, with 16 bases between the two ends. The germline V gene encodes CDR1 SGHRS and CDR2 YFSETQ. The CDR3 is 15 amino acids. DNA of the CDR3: TGCGCCAGCAGCTGGAGCGGGCCTCCCGGAGATACGCAGTATTTT. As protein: CASSWSGPPGDTQYF.

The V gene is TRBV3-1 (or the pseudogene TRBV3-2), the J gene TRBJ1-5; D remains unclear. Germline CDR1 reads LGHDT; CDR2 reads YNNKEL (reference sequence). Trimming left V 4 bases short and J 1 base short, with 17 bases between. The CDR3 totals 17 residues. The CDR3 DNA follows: TGTGCCAGCAGCCGGCTCCCTCCTCAGTGGAGCAATCAGCCCCAGCATTTT. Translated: CASSRLPPQWSNQPQHF.

The CDR3 DNA reads TGTGCCAGTCACTCCGGACAGAAAAGCACAGATACGCAGTATTTT. As protein: CASHSGQKSTDTQYF. This chain links TRBV19 with TRBJ2-3; D may be TRBD1 (6 bases). Germline values: CDR1 LNHDA, CDR2 SQIVND (reference sequence). V lost 8 bases and J 0 bases, leaving 15 bases between the germline ends. The CDR3 spans 15 residues.

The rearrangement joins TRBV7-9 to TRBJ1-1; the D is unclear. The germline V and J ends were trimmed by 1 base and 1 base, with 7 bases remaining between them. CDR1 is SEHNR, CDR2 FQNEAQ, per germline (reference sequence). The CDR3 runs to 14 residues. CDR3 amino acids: CASSLDLRNTEAFF. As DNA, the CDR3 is TGTGCCAGCAGCTTAGATCTCCGGAACACTGAAGCTTTCTTT.

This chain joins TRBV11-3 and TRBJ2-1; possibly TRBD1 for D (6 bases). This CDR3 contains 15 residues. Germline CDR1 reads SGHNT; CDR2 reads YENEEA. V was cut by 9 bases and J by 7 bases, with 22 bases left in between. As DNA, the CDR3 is TGTGCCAGTCAGGGGTCCCCCGTGGTTAGGAATGAGCAGTTCTTC. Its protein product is CASQGSPVVRNEQFF.

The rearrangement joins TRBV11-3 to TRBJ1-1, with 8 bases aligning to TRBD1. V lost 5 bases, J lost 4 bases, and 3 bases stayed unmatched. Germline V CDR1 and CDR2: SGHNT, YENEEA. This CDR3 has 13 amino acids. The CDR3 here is CASSPGTGTEAFF. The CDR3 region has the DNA TGTGCCAGCAGCCCGGGGACAGGCACTGAAGCTTTCTTT.

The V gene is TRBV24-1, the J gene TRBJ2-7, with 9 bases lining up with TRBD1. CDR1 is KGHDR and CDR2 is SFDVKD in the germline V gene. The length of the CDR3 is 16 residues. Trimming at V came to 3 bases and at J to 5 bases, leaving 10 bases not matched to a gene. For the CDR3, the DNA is TGTGCCACCAGTGATACCCCGGGACAGGGTGGCGACGAGCAGTACTTC. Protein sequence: CATSDTPGQGGDEQYF.

The CDR3 bases are TGTGCCAGCAGCCAAGTAAAACTAGCGGGGGGGCCCCCCTACAATGAGCAGTTCTTC. Its translation: CASSQVKLAGGPPYNEQFF. This chain joins TRBV3-1 (or the pseudogene TRBV3-2) and TRBJ2-1; 13 nucleotides line up with TRBD2. V gave up 1 base and J gave up 2 bases; unmatched junction bases: 8. Germline CDR1 and CDR2: LGHDT and YNNKEL (reference sequence). This CDR3 is 19 amino acids long.

Written as DNA, the CDR3 is TGTGCCAGCAGCGTACGGACAGAAACTGAAGCTTTCTTT. This gives the protein CASSVRTETEAFF. The chain combines TRBV11-1 with TRBJ1-1; D might be TRBD1 (6 bases). CDR1 SGHAT and CDR2 FQDESV come from the germline V gene (reference sequence). V lost 5 bases and J 5 bases, leaving 12 bases between the germline ends. The CDR3 extends over 13 amino acids.

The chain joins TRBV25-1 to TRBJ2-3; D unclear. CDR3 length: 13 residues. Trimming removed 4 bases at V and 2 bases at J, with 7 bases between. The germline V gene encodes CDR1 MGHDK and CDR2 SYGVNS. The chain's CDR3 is CASSVGYTDTQYF. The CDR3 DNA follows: TGTGCCAGCAGTGTCGGGTACACAGATACGCAGTATTTT.

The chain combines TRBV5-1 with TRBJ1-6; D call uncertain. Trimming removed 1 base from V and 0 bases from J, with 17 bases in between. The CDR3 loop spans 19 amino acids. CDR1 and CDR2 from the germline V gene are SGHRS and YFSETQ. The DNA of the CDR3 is TGCGCCAGCAGCTTGTCGTACAGTTTCGGAACCTCCTATAATTCACCCCTCCACTTT. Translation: CASSLSYSFGTSYNSPLHF.

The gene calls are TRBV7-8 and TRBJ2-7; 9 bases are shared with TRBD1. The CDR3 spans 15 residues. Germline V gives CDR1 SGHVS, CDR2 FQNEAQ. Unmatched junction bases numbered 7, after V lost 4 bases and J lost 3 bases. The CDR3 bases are TGTGCCAGCAGCTCACAGGGGGCCTTCATCTACGAGCAGTACTTC. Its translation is CASSSQGAFIYEQYF.

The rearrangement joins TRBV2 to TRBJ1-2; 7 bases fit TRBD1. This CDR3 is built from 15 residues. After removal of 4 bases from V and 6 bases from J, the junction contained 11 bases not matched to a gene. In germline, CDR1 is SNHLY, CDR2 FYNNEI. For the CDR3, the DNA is TGTGCCAGCAGTGTGGGACAGACAGGGTTGGATGGCTACACCTTC. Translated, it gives CASSVGQTGLDGYTF.

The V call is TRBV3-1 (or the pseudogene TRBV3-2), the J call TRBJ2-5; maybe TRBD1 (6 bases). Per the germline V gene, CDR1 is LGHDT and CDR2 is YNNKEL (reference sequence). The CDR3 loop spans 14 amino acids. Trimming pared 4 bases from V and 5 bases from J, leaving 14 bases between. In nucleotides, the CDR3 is TGTGCCAGCAGCCGTTTCCAGGGGAGTGAGACCCAGTACTTC. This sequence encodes CASSRFQGSETQYF.

CDR3 loop: CASSQDRVSYNEQFF. In DNA, the CDR3 is TGTGCCAGCAGCCAAGATCGGGTCTCCTACAATGAGCAGTTCTTC. This chain links TRBV3-1 (or the pseudogene TRBV3-2) with TRBJ2-1; D not certain. The CDR3 is 15 amino acids. The germline gives CDR1 LGHDT, CDR2 YNNKEL (reference sequence). Trimming pared 0 bases from V and 0 bases from J, leaving 6 bases between.

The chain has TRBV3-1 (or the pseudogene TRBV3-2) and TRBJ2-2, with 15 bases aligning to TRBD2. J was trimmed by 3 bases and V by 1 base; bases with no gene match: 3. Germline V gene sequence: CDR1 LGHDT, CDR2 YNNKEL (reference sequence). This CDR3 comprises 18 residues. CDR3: CASSQGTSGGADTGELFF. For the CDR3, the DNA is TGTGCCAGCAGCCAAGGGACTAGCGGGGGGGCCGACACCGGGGAGCTGTTTTTT.

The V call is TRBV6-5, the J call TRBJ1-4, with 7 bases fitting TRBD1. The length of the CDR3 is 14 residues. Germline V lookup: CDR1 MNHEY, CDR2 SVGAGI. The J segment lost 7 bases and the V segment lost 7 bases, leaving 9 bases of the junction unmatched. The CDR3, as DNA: TGTGCCAGCAAAAACAGGGGCAGGGGTGAAAAACTGTTTTTT. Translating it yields CASKNRGRGEKLFF.

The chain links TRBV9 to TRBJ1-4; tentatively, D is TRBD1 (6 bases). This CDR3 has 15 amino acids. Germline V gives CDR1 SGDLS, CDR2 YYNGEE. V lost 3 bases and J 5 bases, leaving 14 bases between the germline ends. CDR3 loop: CASSAEQGWNEKLFF. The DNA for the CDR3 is TGTGCCAGCAGCGCGGAACAGGGATGGAATGAAAAACTGTTTTTT.

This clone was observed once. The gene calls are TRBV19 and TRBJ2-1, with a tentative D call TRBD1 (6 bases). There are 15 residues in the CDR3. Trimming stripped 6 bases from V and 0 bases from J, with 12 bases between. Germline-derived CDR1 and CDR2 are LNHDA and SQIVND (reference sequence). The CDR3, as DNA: TGTGCCAGTAGCTCTGACAGGAGCTCCTACAATGAGCAGTTCTTC. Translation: CASSSDRSSYNEQFF.

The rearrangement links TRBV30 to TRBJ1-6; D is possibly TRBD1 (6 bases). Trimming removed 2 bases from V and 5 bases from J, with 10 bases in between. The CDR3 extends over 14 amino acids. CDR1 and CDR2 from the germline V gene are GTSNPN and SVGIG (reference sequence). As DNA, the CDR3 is TGTGCCTGGAGTTCCGGGACAAATAATTCACCCCTCCACTTT. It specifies CAWSSGTNNSPLHF.

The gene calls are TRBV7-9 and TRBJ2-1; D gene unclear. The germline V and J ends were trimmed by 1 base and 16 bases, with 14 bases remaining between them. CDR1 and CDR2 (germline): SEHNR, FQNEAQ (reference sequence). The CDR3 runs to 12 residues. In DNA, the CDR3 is TGTGCCAGCAGCTTAGACGTGAGCGTAGTCTTCTTC. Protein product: CASSLDVSVVFF.

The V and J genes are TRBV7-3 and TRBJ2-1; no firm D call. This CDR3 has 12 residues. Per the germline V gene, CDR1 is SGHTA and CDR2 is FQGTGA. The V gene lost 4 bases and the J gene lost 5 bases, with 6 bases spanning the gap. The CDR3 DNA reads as TGTGCCAGCAGCTACACCGACAATGAGCAGTTCTTC. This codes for CASSYTDNEQFF.

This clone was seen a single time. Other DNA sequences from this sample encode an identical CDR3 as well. The CDR3 DNA is TGCAGCGTTGAGGGGCGTTACACTGAAGCTTTCTTT. Protein product: CSVEGRYTEAFF. This chain uses TRBV29-1 with TRBJ1-1; TRBD1 is a possible D gene (5 bases). V gave up 3 bases and J gave up 3 bases, with 8 bases separating them. Germline-derived CDR1 and CDR2 are SQVTM and ANQGSEA. This CDR3 has 12 residues. Using reference TRBV29-1 and TRBJ1-1 for the parts outside the CDR3, the full variable domain is SAVISQKPSRDICQRGTSLTIQCQVDSQVTMMFWYRQQPGQSLTLIATANQGSEATYESGFVIDKFPISRPNLTFSTLTVSNMSPEDSSIYLCSVEGRYTEAFFGQGTRLTVV.

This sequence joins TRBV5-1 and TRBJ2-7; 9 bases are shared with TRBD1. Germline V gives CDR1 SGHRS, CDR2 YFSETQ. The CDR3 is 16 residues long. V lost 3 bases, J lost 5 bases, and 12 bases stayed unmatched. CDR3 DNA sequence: TGCGCCAGCAGCTCGCATGGACAGGGGTCTCTACACGAGCAGTACTTC. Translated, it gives CASSSHGQGSLHEQYF. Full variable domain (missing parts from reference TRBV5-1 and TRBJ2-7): KAGVTQTPRYLIKTRGQQVTLSCSPISGHRSVSWYQQTPGQGLQFLFEYFSETQRNKGNFPGRFSGRQFSNSRSEMNVSTLELGDSALYLCASSSHGQGSLHEQYFGPGTRLTVT.

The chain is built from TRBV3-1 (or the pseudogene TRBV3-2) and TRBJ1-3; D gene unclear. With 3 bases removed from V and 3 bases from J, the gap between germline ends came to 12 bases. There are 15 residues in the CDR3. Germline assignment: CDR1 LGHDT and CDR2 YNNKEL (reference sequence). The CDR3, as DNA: TGTGCCAGCAGCCACGCCCGGAGGATTGGAAACACCATATATTTT. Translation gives CASSHARRIGNTIYF.

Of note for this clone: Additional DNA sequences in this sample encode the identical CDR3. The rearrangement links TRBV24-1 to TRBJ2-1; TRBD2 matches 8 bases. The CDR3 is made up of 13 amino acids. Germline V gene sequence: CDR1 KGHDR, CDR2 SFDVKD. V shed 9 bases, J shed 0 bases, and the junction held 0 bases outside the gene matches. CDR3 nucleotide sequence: TGTGCCACCGGGACTAGCTCCTACAATGAGCAGTTCTTC. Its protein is CATGTSSYNEQFF.

The CDR3 nucleotides read TGCGCCAGCAGTGATTCACAGTTAGCCAAAAACATTCAGTACTTC. This codes for CASSDSQLAKNIQYF. The chain has TRBV23-1 and TRBJ2-4; no clear D. TRBV23-1 is classed as an ORF, of uncertain function. This CDR3 comprises 15 residues. Trimming took off 5 bases at V and 0 bases at J, with 11 bases between the two ends.

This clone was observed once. The CDR3: CASSPQLAAGETQYF. CDR3 bases: TGTGCCAGCTCGCCGCAACTAGCGGCGGGAGAGACCCAGTACTTC. The chain is built from TRBV18 and TRBJ2-5, with 8 bases aligning to TRBD2. The germline gives CDR1 KGHSH, CDR2 LQKENI. The CDR3 totals 15 residues. Trimming cost V 6 bases and J 4 bases; bases outside gene matches: 10.